These 28 T cell receptor beta chains originate from one sample sequenced in a study of Ad26.COV2.S vaccination and SARS-CoV-2 variants. Data came from immunoSEQ multiplex PCR; TCRdb stores just in-frame clones and leaves some out. The sample holds 400,000 to 450,000 clones, 90% seen once. Treatment denoted: over 15 received Ad26.COV2.S at low or high dose, single or two shots; a few received placebo; per-sample allocation not given. Each sample was drawn 63 days after the first injection (of vaccine or placebo). Sequencing used peripheral blood, obtained in a trial of Ad26.COV2.S vaccine versus placebo. The receptors come from a person between 18 and 65 years old who received the Ad26.COV2.S COVID-19 vaccine or a placebo.

The chain couples TRBV28 to TRBJ2-5; D possibly corresponds to TRBD1 (5 bases). Trimming stripped 10 bases from V and 7 bases from J, with 19 bases between. Looked up from germline, CDR1 is MDHEN and CDR2 is SYDVKM. CDR3 length equals 13 residues. CDR3 residues: CATYTGARGTQYF. The DNA of the CDR3 is TGTGCCACCTACACTGGGGCTAGGGGGACCCAGTACTTC.

The J gene is TRBJ2-3, the V gene TRBV29-1; D not certain. CDR3 length: 13 residues. Germline lookup yields CDR1 SQVTM and CDR2 ANQGSEA. V lost 6 bases and J lost 5, with 15 bases in between. CDR3 nucleotides: TGCAGCGTAGAACCTAAACTGGTAGATACGCAGTATTTT. Translating gives CSVEPKLVDTQYF.

This chain uses TRBV6-2 or TRBV6-3 with TRBJ2-7; 8 positions match TRBD2. The ends lost 6 bases at V and 5 bases at J; junction bases unmatched: 3. The CDR3 has 12 residues. In germline, CDR1 is MNHEY, CDR2 SVGEGT. The CDR3 sequence is CASSRLANEQYF. DNA of the CDR3: TGTGCCAGCAGCAGACTAGCGAACGAGCAGTACTTC.

V usage is TRBV28 and J usage is TRBJ1-5; D is possibly TRBD1 (5 bases). V lost 0 bases to trimming and J lost 2 bases, with 11 bases between them. Germline values: CDR1 MDHEN, CDR2 SYDVKM. There are 16 residues in the CDR3. DNA of the CDR3: TGTGCCAGCAGTTTATGGCAGGGCGCGGGCAATCAGCCCCAGCATTTT. As protein: CASSLWQGAGNQPQHF.

The chain uses TRBV19 and TRBJ1-4; no definite D call. The CDR3 consists of 16 residues. Germline V lookup: CDR1 LNHDA, CDR2 SQIVND (reference sequence). V lost 7 bases and J lost 3, with 18 bases in between. In DNA form, the CDR3 reads TGTGCCAGTATGCCCGACACAGCACATCCTAATGAAAAACTGTTTTTT. It specifies CASMPDTAHPNEKLFF.

Concerning this clone: This may come from a read error, since a much larger clone is one base off. The chain is built from TRBV7-2 and TRBJ1-5; D is uncertain. Trimming took off 4 bases at V and 0 bases at J, with 1 base between the two ends. The CDR3 is made up of 12 amino acids. Germline V lookup: CDR1 SGHTA, CDR2 FQGNSA. In DNA form, the CDR3 reads TGTGCCAGCAGCTATAGCAATCAGCCCCAGCATTTT. This translates into CASSYSNQPQHF. Combining the CDR3 with reference TRBV7-2 and TRBJ1-5 gives the whole variable domain GAGVSQSPSNKVTEKGKDVELRCDPISGHTALYWYRQSLGQGLEFLIYFQGNSAPDKSGLPSDRFSAERTGGSVSTLTIQRTQQEDSAVYLCASSYSNQPQHFGDGTRLSIL.

V usage is TRBV6-5 and J usage is TRBJ2-7, with D perhaps given as TRBD1 or TRBD2 (5 bases each). The germline V gene has CDR1 MNHEY and CDR2 SVGAGI. The CDR3 covers 13 residues. With 8 bases removed from V and 1 base from J, the gap between germline ends came to 12 bases. The DNA of the CDR3 is TGTGCCAGCGGCAGGGACGGTTCCTACGAGCAGTACTTC. This encodes CASGRDGSYEQYF.

The CDR3 protein is CASSEQTGTGATEAFF. CDR3 nucleotides: TGTGCCAGCAGTGAACAGACCGGGACAGGAGCCACTGAAGCTTTCTTT. This sequence joins TRBV6-1 and TRBJ1-1; 8 bases are shared with TRBD1. Trimming took 2 bases from V and 4 from J; bases not matched to a gene: 9. Germline V gives CDR1 MNHNS, CDR2 SASEGT. The CDR3 runs 16 residues.

The chain carries TRBV7-9 and TRBJ2-3; 7 positions agree with TRBD1. Germline V gene data show CDR1 as SEHNR and CDR2 as FQNEAQ (reference sequence). CDR3 size: 15 residues. V was clipped by 4 bases and J by 1 base; unmatched bases: 5. The CDR3 protein is CASSYSGTGTDTQYF. Here the CDR3 DNA reads TGTGCCAGCAGCTACTCCGGGACAGGCACAGATACGCAGTATTTT.

The chain recombines TRBV6-2 or TRBV6-3 with TRBJ2-1; no firm D call. V lost 3 bases to trimming and J lost 8 bases, with 17 bases between them. This CDR3 spans 15 amino acids. Germline V lookup: CDR1 MNHEY, CDR2 SVGEGT. The CDR3 DNA follows: TGTGCCAGCAGTTATAGAGGCTCCGAGTGGGATGAGCAGTTCTTC. Protein product: CASSYRGSEWDEQFF.

This chain joins TRBV3-1 (or the pseudogene TRBV3-2) and TRBJ2-5, with 14 positions matching TRBD2. Germline trimming cut 3 bases from V and 5 bases from J; bases unmatched to any gene: 2. This CDR3 comprises 15 residues. Per germline, CDR1 LGHDT and CDR2 YNNKEL (reference sequence). The CDR3 reads CASSQRTSGRETQYF. CDR3 coding DNA: TGTGCCAGCAGCCAGAGGACTAGCGGGAGGGAGACCCAGTACTTC.

This sequence joins TRBV27 and TRBJ2-1; 11 nucleotides agree with TRBD2. Germline lookup yields CDR1 MNHEY and CDR2 SMNVEV (reference sequence). Trimming cost V 5 bases and J 3 bases; bases outside gene matches: 9. The CDR3 totals 17 residues. The CDR3: CASSHPGLADDYNEQFF. CDR3 coding DNA: TGTGCCAGCAGTCATCCGGGACTAGCGGACGACTACAATGAGCAGTTCTTC.

The chain is built from TRBV3-1 (or the pseudogene TRBV3-2) and TRBJ1-5; 9 bases agree with TRBD1. Losses at the gene ends were 0 bases for V and 5 bases for J; bases not matched to a gene: 8. Germline V gene data show CDR1 as LGHDT and CDR2 as YNNKEL (reference sequence). The CDR3 sequence is 17 residues long. CDR3 bases: TGTGCCAGCAGCCAAGATAGAGACAGGGGGAAGGATCAGCCCCAGCATTTT. Translation gives CASSQDRDRGKDQPQHF.

The gene calls are TRBV5-5 and TRBJ2-7, with 7 positions matching TRBD2. V trimming: 2 bases; J trimming: 3 bases; junction bases outside the gene matches: 8. This CDR3 has 15 residues. Per the germline V gene, CDR1 is SGHKS and CDR2 is YYEKEE (reference sequence). DNA of the CDR3: TGTGCCAGCAGCTTATCGGCGGGAGTCGACTACGAGCAGTACTTC. This encodes CASSLSAGVDYEQYF. Complete variable domain (other parts from reference TRBV5-5 and TRBJ2-7): DAGVTQSPTHLIKTRGQQVTLRCSPISGHKSVSWYQQVLGQGPQFIFQYYEKEERGRGNFPDRFSARQFPNYSSELNVNALLLGDSALYLCASSLSAGVDYEQYFGPGTRLTVT.

The chain recombines TRBV10-3 with TRBJ2-7, with 11 bases aligning to TRBD2. V shed 6 bases, J shed 3 bases, and the junction held 7 bases outside the gene matches. The CDR3 sequence is 15 residues long. Germline CDR1 is ENHRY and CDR2 is SYGVKD. The CDR3 spells CAISPGLAANYEQYF. The DNA for the CDR3 is TGTGCCATCAGCCCGGGACTAGCGGCAAACTACGAGCAGTACTTC.

The chain is built from TRBV4-1 and TRBJ2-7; TRBD1 agrees at 8 bases. Germline CDR1 reads MGHRA; CDR2 reads YSYEKL. CDR3 length equals 15 residues. Germline trimming cut 4 bases from V and 3 bases from J; bases unmatched to any gene: 8. This CDR3 reads CASSPETGDGYEQYF. CDR3 DNA: TGCGCCAGCAGCCCAGAGACAGGGGACGGCTACGAGCAGTACTTC.

The chain has TRBV2 and TRBJ1-1, with TRBD1 identical over 7 bases. Germline V gene sequence: CDR1 SNHLY, CDR2 FYNNEI. The CDR3 extends over 14 amino acids. Unmatched junction bases numbered 6, after V lost 5 bases and J lost 3 bases. Here the CDR3 reads CASSSKTGHTEAFF. The CDR3 DNA sequence: TGTGCCAGCAGTTCTAAGACAGGGCACACTGAAGCTTTCTTT.

The chain has TRBV2 and TRBJ2-3, with no clear D. This CDR3 region has 15 residues. Germline V CDR1 and CDR2: SNHLY, FYNNEI. V was clipped by 2 bases and J by 6 bases, with 15 bases between them. The CDR3 is CASSETAGSSDTQYF. The CDR3 DNA sequence: TGTGCCAGCAGTGAAACGGCAGGCTCCTCGGATACGCAGTATTTT.

The V and J genes are TRBV30 and TRBJ2-6; 7 positions match TRBD1. CDR1 and CDR2 (germline): GTSNPN, SVGIG (reference sequence). V lost 3 bases to trimming and J lost 1 base; unmatched junction nucleotides: 3. This CDR3 is built from 15 residues. Written as DNA, the CDR3 is TGTGCCTGGAGGCCAGGGGGTTCTGGGGCCAACGTCCTGACTTTC. It codes for CAWRPGGSGANVLTF.

The J gene is TRBJ2-5, the V gene TRBV6-1; D is undetermined. Germline V gives CDR1 MNHNS, CDR2 SASEGT. Trimming took 2 bases from V and 5 from J, leaving 6 bases between them. The CDR3 is made up of 12 amino acids. The CDR3 DNA is TGTGCCAGCAGTGAAATAGTGGAGACCCAGTACTTC. Protein product: CASSEIVETQYF.

In this sample, this clone turned up once. The gene calls are TRBV11-3 and TRBJ2-1, with 9 bases aligning to TRBD2. V gave up 5 bases and J gave up 7 bases; unmatched junction bases: 6. CDR1 and CDR2 from the germline V gene are SGHNT and YENEEA. The CDR3 extends over 14 amino acids. Here the CDR3 reads CASSPGGGGNEQFF. CDR3 sequence (DNA): TGTGCCAGCAGCCCCGGCGGGGGGGGGAATGAGCAGTTCTTC.

The chain employs TRBV12-5 and TRBJ2-1; the D is unclear. The germline gives CDR1 LGHNT, CDR2 FRNRAP. The ends were cut back, 0 bases at V and 3 bases at J, with 9 bases in the middle. The CDR3 loop spans 15 amino acids. CDR3 sequence reads: CASGLVRAGYNEQFF. DNA of the CDR3: TGTGCTAGTGGTTTGGTACGAGCAGGCTACAATGAGCAGTTCTTC.

The rearrangement joins TRBV7-9 to TRBJ1-4; a possible D gene is TRBD1 (5 bases). The V and J ends lost 6 bases and 11 bases respectively, with 19 bases between them. CDR3 length equals 14 residues. Germline V gene lookup returns CDR1 SEHNR and CDR2 FQNEAQ (reference sequence). The CDR3 DNA follows: TGTGCCAGCAGTCGTGGGACCCCCCCCGAGAAACTGTTTTTT. This translates into CASSRGTPPEKLFF.

The rearrangement links TRBV15 to TRBJ2-1; a possible D gene is TRBD2 (5 bases). Trimming pared 5 bases from V and 1 base from J, leaving 12 bases between. This CDR3 is built from 15 residues. Germline lookup yields CDR1 LNHNV and CDR2 YYDKDF (reference sequence). Here the CDR3 DNA reads TGTGCCACCAGCGGCGGTAGCGCTTCCTACAATGAGCAGTTCTTC. Amino acids: CATSGGSASYNEQFF. Full variable domain (rest looked up from reference TRBV15 and TRBJ2-1): DAMVIQNPRYQVTQFGKPVTLSCSQTLNHNVMYWYQQKSSQAPKLLFHYYDKDFNNEADTPDNFQSRRPNTSFCFLDIRSPGLGDTAMYLCATSGGSASYNEQFFGPGTRLTVL.

This clone has only one observation. The chain is built from TRBV27 and TRBJ2-7, with D possibly matching TRBD1 (5 bases). The CDR3 contains 13 residues. Between the trimmed V and J ends, which lost 4 bases and 3 bases, there was a span of 10 bases. Germline CDR1 reads MNHEY; CDR2 reads SMNVEV (reference sequence). CDR3 coding DNA: TGTGCCAGCAGTTCGACAGTCAGCTACGAGCAGTACTTC. Translating gives CASSSTVSYEQYF.

The chain couples TRBV15 to TRBJ2-5; the D is unclear. In germline, CDR1 is LNHNV, CDR2 YYDKDF (reference sequence). V was clipped by 0 bases and J by 4 bases, with 6 bases between them. The CDR3 loop spans 13 amino acids. The CDR3 DNA reads TGTGCCACCAGCAGAGATTTGGTAGAGACCCAGTACTTC. This sequence encodes CATSRDLVETQYF.

The genes are TRBV28 and TRBJ1-3; 7 nucleotides agree with TRBD1. The junction had 4 bases not matched to a gene; V was cut back by 7 bases and J by 1 base. The CDR3 sequence is 14 residues long. The V gene's germline CDR1 is MDHEN and CDR2 SYDVKM. The DNA of the CDR3 is TGTGCCAGCACTTGGGGACAGTCTGGAAACACCATATATTTT. This gives the protein CASTWGQSGNTIYF.

The chain uses TRBV6-5 and TRBJ2-3, with unresolved D. The CDR3 extends over 15 amino acids. V lost 6 bases, J lost 2 bases, and 15 bases lay in between. In germline, CDR1 is MNHEY, CDR2 SVGAGI. The CDR3 region has the DNA TGTGCCAGCAGATCAGTCGGCTCTAACACAGATACGCAGTATTTT. This encodes CASRSVGSNTDTQYF.